This TCR beta chain was found in a study of shared clonotypes between healthy human individuals. Regarding the study as a whole: Large sequencing depth failed to make sorted-subset sequencing complete, rarefaction showed. Non-shared clonotypes were found to have lower generation probabilities than the clonotypes that were shared by all four of the sorted-subset donors. Naive CD4 clonotype sharing across a few donors was about 5%.

V lost 0 bases and J 5 bases, leaving 8 bases between the germline ends. Germline V gives CDR1 SGHDT, CDR2 YYEEEE. This CDR3 spans 13 amino acids. Naive CD8 cells lacked CD45RO, underwent positive selection for CCR7 and left out terminally differentiated effector memory CD45RA+ cells. Details on this clone: What it binds is not known.

The repertoire was sequenced with immunoSEQ multiplex PCR; TCRdb's copy has only in-frame clones and lacks some. The table records hundreds of thousands of clones, roughly 95% of them present only once. The source is a young woman in good health. Sample: naive CD8+ T cells sorted from blood. The chain has TRBV5-6 and TRBJ2-5; D is uncertain. Here the CDR3 DNA reads TGTGCCAGCAGCTTGGAGTTGGATGAGACCCAGTACTTC. Translating it yields CASSLELDETQYF.